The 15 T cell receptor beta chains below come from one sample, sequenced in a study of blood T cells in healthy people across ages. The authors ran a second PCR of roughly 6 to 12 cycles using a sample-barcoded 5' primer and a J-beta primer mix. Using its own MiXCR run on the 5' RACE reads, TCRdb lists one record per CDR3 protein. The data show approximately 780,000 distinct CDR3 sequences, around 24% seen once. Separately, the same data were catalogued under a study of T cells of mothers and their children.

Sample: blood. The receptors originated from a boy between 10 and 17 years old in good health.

The CDR3 DNA reads as TGTGCCAGCAGCACAACAGGAACCGAAGCTTTCTTT. Its protein is CASSTTGTEAFF. This chain uses TRBV2 with TRBJ1-1, with D tentatively TRBD1 (5 bases). Germline V gene sequence: CDR1 SNHLY, CDR2 FYNNEI. This CDR3 has 12 residues. V was pared by 6 bases and J by 8 bases, with 13 bases between.

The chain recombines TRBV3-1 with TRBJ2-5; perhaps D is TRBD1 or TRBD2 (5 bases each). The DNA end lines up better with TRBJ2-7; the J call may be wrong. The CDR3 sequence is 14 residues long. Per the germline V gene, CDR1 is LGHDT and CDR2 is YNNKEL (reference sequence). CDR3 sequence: CASSLGTRAYEQYF. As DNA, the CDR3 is TGTGCCAGCAGCCTCGGGACGAGGGCCTACGAGCAGTACTTC.

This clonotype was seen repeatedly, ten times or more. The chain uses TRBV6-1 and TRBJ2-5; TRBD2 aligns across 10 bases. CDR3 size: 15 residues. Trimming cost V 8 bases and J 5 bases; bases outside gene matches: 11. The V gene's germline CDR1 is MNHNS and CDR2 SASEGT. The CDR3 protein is CASSLAGASGETQYF. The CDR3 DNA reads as TGTGCCAGCTCCCTAGCGGGGGCCTCGGGGGAGACCCAGTACTTC.

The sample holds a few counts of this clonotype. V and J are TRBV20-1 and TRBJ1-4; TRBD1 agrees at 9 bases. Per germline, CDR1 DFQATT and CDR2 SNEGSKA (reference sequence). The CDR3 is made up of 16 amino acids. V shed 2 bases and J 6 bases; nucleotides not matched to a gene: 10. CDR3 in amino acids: CSARRTGGEWDEKLFF. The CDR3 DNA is TGCAGTGCTAGACGAACAGGGGGCGAATGGGATGAAAAACTGTTTTTT.

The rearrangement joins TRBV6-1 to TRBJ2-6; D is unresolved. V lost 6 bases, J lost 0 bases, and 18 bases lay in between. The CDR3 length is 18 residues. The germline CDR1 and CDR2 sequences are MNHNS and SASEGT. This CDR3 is CASRALVQTSSGANVLTF. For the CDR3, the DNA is TGTGCCAGCAGAGCCCTCGTACAGACCAGCTCTGGGGCCAACGTCCTGACTTTC.

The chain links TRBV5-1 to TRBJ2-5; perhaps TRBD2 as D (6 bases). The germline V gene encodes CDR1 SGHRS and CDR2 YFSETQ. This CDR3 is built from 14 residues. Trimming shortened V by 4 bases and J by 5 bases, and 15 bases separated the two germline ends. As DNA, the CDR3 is TGCGCCAGCAGCATTGGGACTCCAGCCGAGACCCAGTACTTC. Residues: CASSIGTPAETQYF.

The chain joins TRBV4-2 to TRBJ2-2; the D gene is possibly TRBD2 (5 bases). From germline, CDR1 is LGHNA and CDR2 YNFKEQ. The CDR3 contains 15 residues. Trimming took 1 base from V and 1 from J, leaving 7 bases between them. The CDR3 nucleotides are TGTGCCAGCAGCCAAGCGGGGAAGAACACCGGGGAGCTGTTTTTT. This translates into CASSQAGKNTGELFF.

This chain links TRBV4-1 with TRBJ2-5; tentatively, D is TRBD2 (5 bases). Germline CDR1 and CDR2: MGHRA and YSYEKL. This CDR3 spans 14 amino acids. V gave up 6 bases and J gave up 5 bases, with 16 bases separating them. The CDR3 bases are TGCGCCAGCAGACCTCTTGAGGGTTCCGAGACCCAGTACTTC. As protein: CASRPLEGSETQYF.

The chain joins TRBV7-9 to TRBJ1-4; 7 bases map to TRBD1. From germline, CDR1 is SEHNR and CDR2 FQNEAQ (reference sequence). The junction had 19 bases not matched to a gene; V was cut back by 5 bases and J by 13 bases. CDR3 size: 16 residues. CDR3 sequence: CASSHDRGGAFPRLFF. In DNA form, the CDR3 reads TGTGCCAGCAGCCACGACAGAGGGGGCGCATTCCCTCGACTGTTTTTT.

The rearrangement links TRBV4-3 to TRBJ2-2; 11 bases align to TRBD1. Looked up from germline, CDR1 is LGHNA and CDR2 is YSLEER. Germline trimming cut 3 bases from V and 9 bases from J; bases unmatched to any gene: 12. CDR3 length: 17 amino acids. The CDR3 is CASSQDRTGGGYRELFF. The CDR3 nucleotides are TGCGCCAGCAGCCAGGACCGGACAGGGGGCGGTTACCGGGAGCTGTTTTTT.

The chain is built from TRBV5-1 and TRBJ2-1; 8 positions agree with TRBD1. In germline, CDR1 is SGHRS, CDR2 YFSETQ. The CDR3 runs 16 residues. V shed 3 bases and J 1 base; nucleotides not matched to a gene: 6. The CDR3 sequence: CASSSQGDTSYNEQFF. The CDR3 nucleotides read TGCGCCAGCAGCTCACAGGGGGATACTTCCTACAATGAGCAGTTCTTC.

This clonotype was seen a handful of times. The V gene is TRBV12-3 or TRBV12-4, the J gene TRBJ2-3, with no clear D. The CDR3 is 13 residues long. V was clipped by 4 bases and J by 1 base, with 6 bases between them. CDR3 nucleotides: TGTGCCAGCAGTTGGCAGGGCACAGATACGCAGTATTTT. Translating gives CASSWQGTDTQYF.

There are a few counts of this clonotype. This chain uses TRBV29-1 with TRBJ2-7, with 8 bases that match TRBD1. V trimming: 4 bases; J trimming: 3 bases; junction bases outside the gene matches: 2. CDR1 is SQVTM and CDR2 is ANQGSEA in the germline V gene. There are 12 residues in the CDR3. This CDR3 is CSVATGDYEQYF. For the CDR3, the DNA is TGCAGCGTTGCGACAGGGGACTACGAGCAGTACTTC.

For the CDR3, the DNA is TGTGCCAGCAGCCGTATGCTGCTGAACACTGAAGCTTTCTTT. Translated, it gives CASSRMLLNTEAFF. The V and J genes are TRBV12-3 or TRBV12-4 and TRBJ1-1, with D uncertain. The CDR3 contains 14 residues. Trimming took off 6 bases at V and 0 bases at J, with 11 bases between the two ends.

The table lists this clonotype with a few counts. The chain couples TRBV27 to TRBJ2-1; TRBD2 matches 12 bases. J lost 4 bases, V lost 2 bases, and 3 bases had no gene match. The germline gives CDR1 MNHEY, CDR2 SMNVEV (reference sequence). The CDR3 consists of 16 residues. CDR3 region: CASSLTSGGIYNEQFF. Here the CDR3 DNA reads TGTGCCAGCAGTTTAACTAGCGGGGGGATTTACAATGAGCAGTTCTTC.